These 23 T cell receptor beta chains share one sample of origin, sequenced in a study of identical twins. TCRdb reprocessed the 5' RACE reads with MiXCR, giving one entry per CDR3 protein. Of some 690,000 distinct CDR3 sequences detected, roughly 20% appear once; the ten largest clones hold approximately 4.3%. Another study also made use of these data, one on T cells expressing NK-cell markers.

Input material: PBMCs. All receptors come from a woman between 18 and 30 years old in good health.

In this sample, this clonotype turned up many times. The chain links TRBV9 to TRBJ2-1; 10 bases are shared with TRBD2. V was pared by 0 bases and J by 2 bases, with 2 bases of the junction left unmatched. The CDR3 loop spans 16 amino acids. Germline-derived CDR1 and CDR2 are SGDLS and YYNGEE. CDR3 protein: CASSVAGLAAYNEQFF. CDR3 in DNA: TGTGCCAGCAGCGTAGCAGGACTAGCGGCCTACAATGAGCAGTTCTTC.

The chain couples TRBV3-1 to TRBJ2-5, with a possible D match to TRBD2 (6 bases). Deletions cut 4 bases from V and 5 bases from J, with 23 bases between. This CDR3 is 17 amino acids long. Germline V gene data show CDR1 as LGHDT and CDR2 as YNNKEL (reference sequence). CDR3 residues: CASSLRGLGGSGETQYF. The CDR3 region has the DNA TGTGCCAGCAGCCTCCGAGGATTGGGAGGTAGTGGGGAGACCCAGTACTTC.

The rearrangement joins TRBV9 to TRBJ2-5; TRBD1 might be the D (6 bases). The V gene's germline CDR1 is SGDLS and CDR2 YYNGEE. The CDR3 loop spans 14 amino acids. Deletions cut 3 bases from V and 5 bases from J, with 14 bases between. CDR3 nucleotides: TGTGCCAGCAGCGACCGAGGGGGTTTTGAGACCCAGTACTTC. Protein: CASSDRGGFETQYF. Drawing the rest from reference TRBV9 and TRBJ2-5, the complete variable domain is DSGVTQTPKHLITATGQRVTLRCSPRSGDLSVYWYQQSLDQGLQFLIQYYNGEERAKGNILERFSAQQFPDLHSELNLSSLELGDSALYFCASSDRGGFETQYFGPGTRLLVL.

The count of this clonotype is one. The rearrangement joins TRBV5-1 to TRBJ1-1, with D unresolved. The CDR3 runs 14 residues. Germline CDR1 is SGHRS and CDR2 is YFSETQ. V was clipped by 4 bases and J by 3 bases, with 13 bases between them. The CDR3 sequence is CASSVQYKDTEAFF. CDR3 DNA sequence: TGCGCCAGCAGCGTTCAATATAAGGACACTGAAGCTTTCTTT.

The chain employs TRBV3-1 and TRBJ2-1; 8 nucleotides match TRBD2. The V gene's germline CDR1 is LGHDT and CDR2 YNNKEL (reference sequence). V shed 4 bases and J 4 bases; nucleotides not matched to a gene: 9. The CDR3 totals 16 residues. The CDR3 DNA is TGTGCCAGCAGCCCCATGTTGGTAGCGGGGTACAATGAGCAGTTCTTC. Its translation is CASSPMLVAGYNEQFF.

V usage is TRBV6-1 and J usage is TRBJ1-1; 10 positions agree with TRBD1. The CDR3 has 15 amino acids. Germline CDR1 and CDR2: MNHNS and SASEGT. V lost 8 bases to trimming and J lost 1 base; unmatched junction nucleotides: 7. DNA of the CDR3: TGTGCCAGCTCTCCGGGACAGGGGTGGAACACTGAAGCTTTCTTT. It encodes CASSPGQGWNTEAFF.

CDR3 amino acids: CASRIWTGDLGEQFF. CDR3 DNA sequence: TGTGCCAGCAGGATTTGGACAGGGGATCTCGGTGAGCAGTTCTTC. The chain has TRBV2 and TRBJ2-1; TRBD1 aligns across 9 bases. CDR1 is SNHLY and CDR2 is FYNNEI in the germline V gene. This CDR3 spans 15 amino acids. V shed 6 bases, J shed 9 bases, and the junction held 12 bases outside the gene matches.

There are a few counts of this clonotype. V usage is TRBV20-1 and J usage is TRBJ2-5; 8 positions agree with TRBD2. V shed 6 bases and J 7 bases; nucleotides not matched to a gene: 7. Per germline, CDR1 DFQATT and CDR2 SNEGSKA (reference sequence). The CDR3 length is 12 residues. CDR3 nucleotide sequence: TGCAGTGCCTTGGGACTAGAGGGGACCCAGTACTTC. Protein: CSALGLEGTQYF.

The rearrangement joins TRBV6-6 to TRBJ2-1; D is uncertain. This CDR3 region has 13 residues. Germline-derived CDR1 and CDR2 are MNHNY and SVGAGI (reference sequence). V gave up 7 bases and J gave up 9 bases, with 16 bases separating them. CDR3 region: CASTSREDGEQFF. The DNA of the CDR3 is TGTGCCAGCACCTCCCGAGAGGACGGTGAGCAGTTCTTC.

This clonotype was seen ten or more times. The CDR3 nucleotides are TGCGCCACTTGCGGGGGAGTCTCTAGCACAGATACGCAGTATTTT. This translates into CATCGGVSSTDTQYF. The V and J genes are TRBV5-1 and TRBJ2-3; TRBD2 agrees at 7 bases. Looked up from germline, CDR1 is SGHRS and CDR2 is YFSETQ. The CDR3 sequence is 15 residues long. Germline trimming cut 9 bases from V and 0 bases from J; bases unmatched to any gene: 10.

CDR3 sequence: CALSGRAGSYNEQFF. The CDR3 bases are TGTGCCCTTAGCGGGAGGGCCGGGTCCTACAATGAGCAGTTCTTC. The V and J genes are TRBV12-3 or TRBV12-4 and TRBJ2-1; 11 positions match TRBD2. The length of the CDR3 is 15 residues. V gave up 11 bases and J gave up 1 base; unmatched junction bases: 7.

The CDR3 region has the DNA TGCAGTGCTAGTACCGGGATTGGGACTCAGCCCCAGCATTTT. It translates to CSASTGIGTQPQHF. This chain connects TRBV20-1 to TRBJ1-5, with D perhaps matching TRBD1 (5 bases). The V end was cut by 3 bases, the J end by 6 bases, with 15 bases between. Germline CDR1 and CDR2: DFQATT and SNEGSKA (reference sequence). CDR3 length: 14 amino acids.

In this sample, this clonotype turned up a few times. This rearrangement joins TRBV2 to TRBJ2-1; D possibly corresponds to TRBD1 (6 bases). CDR3 length equals 15 residues. Trimming shortened V by 5 bases and J by 7 bases, and 18 bases separated the two germline ends. Germline V CDR1 and CDR2: SNHLY, FYNNEI. Here the CDR3 DNA reads TGTGCCAGCAGTTTAGACAGGATCGGATCAAATGAGCAGTTCTTC. This codes for CASSLDRIGSNEQFF. Full variable domain (outside the CDR3, taken from reference TRBV2 and TRBJ2-1): EPEVTQTPSHQVTQMGQEVILRCVPISNHLYFYWYRQILGQKVEFLVSFYNNEISEKSEIFDDQFSVERPDGSNFTLKIRSTKLEDSAMYFCASSLDRIGSNEQFFGPGTRLTVL.

This chain joins TRBV4-1 and TRBJ2-3; D might be TRBD1 (6 bases). The V gene's germline CDR1 is MGHRA and CDR2 YSYEKL. Deletions cut 4 bases from V and 0 bases from J, with 17 bases between. The CDR3 has 17 amino acids. The CDR3 sequence is CASSRGWGRQSTDTQYF. In DNA, the CDR3 is TGCGCCAGCAGCCGAGGATGGGGGCGACAGAGCACAGATACGCAGTATTTT.

The rearrangement uses TRBV3-1 and TRBJ2-3; D unresolved. With 0 bases removed from V and 0 bases from J, the gap between germline ends came to 10 bases. The CDR3 is made up of 16 amino acids. Germline CDR1 LGHDT, CDR2 YNNKEL (reference sequence). The CDR3, as DNA: TGTGCCAGCAGCCAAGATCGGCGGATTAGCACAGATACGCAGTATTTT. Translated, it gives CASSQDRRISTDTQYF.

The rearrangement links TRBV5-1 to TRBJ2-1; 10 bases are a match to TRBD2. V gave up 4 bases and J gave up 1 base; unmatched junction bases: 14. The CDR3 is made up of 19 amino acids. The germline gives CDR1 SGHRS, CDR2 YFSETQ. CDR3 region: CASSPRGLAGDGSYNEQFF. The CDR3 DNA sequence: TGCGCCAGCAGCCCCCGGGGGCTAGCGGGAGACGGGTCCTACAATGAGCAGTTCTTC.

This sequence joins TRBV5-1 and TRBJ2-1; TRBD2 matches at 7 bases. Germline V gene data show CDR1 as SGHRS and CDR2 as YFSETQ. The CDR3 sequence is 16 residues long. The V gene end was trimmed by 2 bases and the J gene end by 0 bases; junction bases not matched to a gene: 5. The CDR3 nucleotides read TGCGCCAGCAGCTTTTCAGCGGGGAGCTCCTACAATGAGCAGTTCTTC. Residues: CASSFSAGSSYNEQFF.

V and J are TRBV7-3 and TRBJ2-3; 8 bases map to TRBD2. CDR3 length: 16 residues. In germline, CDR1 is SGHTA, CDR2 FQGTGA. The ends lost 1 base at V and 4 bases at J; junction bases unmatched: 7. CDR3 sequence reads: CASSLIGGGDADTQYF. The CDR3 DNA is TGTGCCAGCAGCTTAATCGGGGGGGGTGACGCAGATACGCAGTATTTT.

At least ten counts were recorded for this clonotype. The CDR3, as DNA: TGTGCCATCAGTACCGGGACGGAGAATACGCAGTATTTT. Residues: CAISTGTENTQYF. This rearrangement joins TRBV10-3 to TRBJ2-3; D tentatively reads TRBD1 or TRBD2 (5 bases each). CDR3 length equals 13 residues. Per the germline V gene, CDR1 is ENHRY and CDR2 is SYGVKD. V gave up 5 bases and J gave up 7 bases, with 13 bases separating them.

This clonotype has a handful of counts. The V gene is TRBV7-9, the J gene TRBJ2-7; D possibly uses TRBD1 or TRBD2 (6 bases each). V gave up 7 bases and J gave up 4 bases, with 17 bases separating them. Germline V CDR1 and CDR2: SEHNR, FQNEAQ (reference sequence). CDR3 size: 14 residues. CDR3 loop: CASTGPGGLYEQYF. In DNA, the CDR3 is TGTGCCAGCACCGGACCCGGGGGCTTATACGAGCAGTACTTC.

The V and J genes are TRBV11-1 and TRBJ2-6; 7 bases are shared with TRBD2. Trimming removed 5 bases from V and 0 bases from J; junction bases left unmatched: 10. The germline gives CDR1 SGHAT, CDR2 FQDESV (reference sequence). The CDR3 length is 18 residues. The CDR3 nucleotides are TGTGCCAGCAGCCCGGGGGGACTCGGGCACTCTGGGGCCAACGTCCTGACTTTC. This codes for CASSPGGLGHSGANVLTF.

This clonotype has a handful of counts. The chain links TRBV5-1 to TRBJ2-7; a weak D match, TRBD1 (6 bases). The CDR3 loop spans 21 amino acids. Germline values: CDR1 SGHRS, CDR2 YFSETQ. Trimming cost V 0 bases and J 3 bases, with 31 bases left between them. The CDR3: CASSLGWTVRPGEIGSYEQYF. The CDR3 nucleotides are TGCGCCAGCAGCTTGGGATGGACAGTGAGGCCAGGGGAAATAGGAAGCTACGAGCAGTACTTC.

In this sample, this clonotype turned up a few times. The chain recombines TRBV5-1 with TRBJ2-5; TRBD2 agrees at 7 bases. This CDR3 region has 14 residues. Germline V gene data show CDR1 as SGHRS and CDR2 as YFSETQ. J gave up 0 bases and V 3 bases, and 2 bases lay outside the gene matches. CDR3 sequence (DNA): TGCGCCAGCAGCTGGGGAGGGTACCAAGAGACCCAGTACTTC. Its protein is CASSWGGYQETQYF.